The clone carrying this T cell receptor (beta chain) was detected ten times or more. Antigen specificity is unknown. The data are from a study of T-cell memory formation after mild COVID-19. Background on the study: Clusters were largely donor specific. The study, taken as a whole, reports: Pre-infection memory harbored some responding clones, suggesting cross-reactive memory joined. The study found balanced CD4/CD8 in clones contracting day 15 to 85 and a CD4+ lean in later expanders. Contracting clones localized mainly to CM and EM when CD4+ and mainly to EMRA when CD8+.

The CDR3 extends over 13 amino acids. The V end lost 0 bases, the J end lost 3 bases, and 5 bases lay between the germline ends. The germline V gene encodes CDR1 LGHNA and CDR2 YNFKEQ. TCRdb fed the 5' RACE reads into MiXCR, producing one record per CDR3 protein. The sample carries 130,000 to 150,000 distinct CDR3 sequences, about 5.5% recorded once. The sample was PBMCs or a T cell subset sorted from them (not recorded which). This receptor was taken from an adult woman who had mild COVID-19 (a few samples of this study predate the infection). Cell type and time point are not known. This chain joins TRBV4-2 and TRBJ1-1, with D perhaps TRBD1 (5 bases). The chain's CDR3 is CASSQDRDTEAFF. CDR3 bases: TGTGCCAGCAGCCAAGACAGGGACACTGAAGCTTTCTTT.